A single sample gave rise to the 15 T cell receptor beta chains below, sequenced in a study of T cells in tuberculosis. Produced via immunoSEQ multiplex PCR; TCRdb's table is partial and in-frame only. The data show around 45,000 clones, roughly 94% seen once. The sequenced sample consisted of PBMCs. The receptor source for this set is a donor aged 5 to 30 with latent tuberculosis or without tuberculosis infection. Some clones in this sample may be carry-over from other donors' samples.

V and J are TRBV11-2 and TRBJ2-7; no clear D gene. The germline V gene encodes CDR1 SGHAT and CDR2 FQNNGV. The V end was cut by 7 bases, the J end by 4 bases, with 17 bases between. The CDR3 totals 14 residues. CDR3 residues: CASTQASTNYEQYF. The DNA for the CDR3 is TGTGCCAGCACCCAGGCAAGTACGAATTACGAGCAGTACTTC.

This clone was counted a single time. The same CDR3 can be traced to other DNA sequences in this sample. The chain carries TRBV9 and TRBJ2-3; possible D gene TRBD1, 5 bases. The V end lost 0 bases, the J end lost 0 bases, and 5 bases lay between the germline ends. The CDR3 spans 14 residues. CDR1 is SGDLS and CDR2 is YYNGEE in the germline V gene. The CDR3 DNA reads TGTGCCAGCAGCGTAGGGGGCAGCACAGATACGCAGTATTTT. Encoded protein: CASSVGGSTDTQYF.

DNA of the CDR3: TGTGCCAGCAGTTTTTTCCCAGGTGGTAGCAATCAGCCCCAGCATTTT. Translating it yields CASSFFPGGSNQPQHF. This chain links TRBV28 with TRBJ1-5; no firm D call. Trimming removed 3 bases at V and 0 bases at J, with 12 bases between. The CDR3 is 16 amino acids. Germline values: CDR1 MDHEN, CDR2 SYDVKM.

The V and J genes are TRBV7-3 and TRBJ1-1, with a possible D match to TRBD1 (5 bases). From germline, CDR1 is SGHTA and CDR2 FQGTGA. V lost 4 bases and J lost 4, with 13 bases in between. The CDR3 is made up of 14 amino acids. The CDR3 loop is CASSSQGYSTEAFF. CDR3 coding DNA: TGTGCCAGCAGCTCCCAGGGTTATAGCACTGAAGCTTTCTTT.

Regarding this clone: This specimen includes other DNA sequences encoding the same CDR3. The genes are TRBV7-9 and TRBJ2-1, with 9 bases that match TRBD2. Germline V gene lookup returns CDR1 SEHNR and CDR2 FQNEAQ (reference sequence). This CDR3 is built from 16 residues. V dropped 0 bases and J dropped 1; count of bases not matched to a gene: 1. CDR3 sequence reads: CASSLALAGSYNEQFF. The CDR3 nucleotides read TGTGCCAGCAGCTTAGCTCTAGCGGGGTCCTACAATGAGCAGTTCTTC.

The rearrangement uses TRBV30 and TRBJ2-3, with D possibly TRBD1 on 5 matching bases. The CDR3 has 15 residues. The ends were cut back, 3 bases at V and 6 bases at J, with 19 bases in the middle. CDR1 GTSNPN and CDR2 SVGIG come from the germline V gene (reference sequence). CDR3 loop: CAWSTGGSLGDTQYF. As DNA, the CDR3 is TGTGCCTGGAGCACAGGTGGATCCCTCGGGGATACGCAGTATTTT.

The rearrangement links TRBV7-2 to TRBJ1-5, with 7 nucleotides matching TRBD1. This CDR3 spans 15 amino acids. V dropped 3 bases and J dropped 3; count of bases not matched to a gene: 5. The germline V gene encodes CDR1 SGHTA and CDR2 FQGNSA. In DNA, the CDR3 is TGTGCCAGCAGCTTCCAACAGGGGCCCAATCAGCCCCAGCATTTT. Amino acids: CASSFQQGPNQPQHF.

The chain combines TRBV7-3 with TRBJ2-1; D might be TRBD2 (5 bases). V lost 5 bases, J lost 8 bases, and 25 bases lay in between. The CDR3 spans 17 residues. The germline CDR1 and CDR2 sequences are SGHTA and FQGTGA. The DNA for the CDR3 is TGTGCCAGCAGCCCCAGCCAAACTAGTTACCTACACGATGAGCAGTTCTTC. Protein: CASSPSQTSYLHDEQFF. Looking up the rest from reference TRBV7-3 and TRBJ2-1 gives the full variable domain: GAGVSQTPSNKVTEKGKYVELRCDPISGHTALYWYRQSLGQGPEFLIYFQGTGAADDSGLPNDRFFAVRPEGSVSTLKIQRTERGDSAVYLCASSPSQTSYLHDEQFFGPGTRLTVL.

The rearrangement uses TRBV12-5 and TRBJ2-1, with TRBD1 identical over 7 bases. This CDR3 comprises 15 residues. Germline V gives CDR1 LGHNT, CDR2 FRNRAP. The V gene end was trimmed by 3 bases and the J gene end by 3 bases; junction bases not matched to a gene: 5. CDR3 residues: CASGFGTARYNEQFF. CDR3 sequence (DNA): TGTGCTAGTGGTTTCGGGACAGCGCGCTACAATGAGCAGTTCTTC.

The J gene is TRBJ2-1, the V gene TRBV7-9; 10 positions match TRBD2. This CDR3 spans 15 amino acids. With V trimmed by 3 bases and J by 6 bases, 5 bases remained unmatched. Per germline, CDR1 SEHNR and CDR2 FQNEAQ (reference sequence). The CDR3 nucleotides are TGTGCCAGCAGCTTCCCTAGCGGGAGTGGCAATGAGCAGTTCTTC. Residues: CASSFPSGSGNEQFF.

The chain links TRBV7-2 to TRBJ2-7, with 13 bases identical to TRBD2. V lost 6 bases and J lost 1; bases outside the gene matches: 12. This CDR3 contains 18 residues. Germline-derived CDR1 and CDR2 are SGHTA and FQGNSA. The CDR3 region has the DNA TGTGCCAGCAGTCCTTGGACTAGCGGGAGACTGATATCCTACGAGCAGTACTTC. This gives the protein CASSPWTSGRLISYEQYF.

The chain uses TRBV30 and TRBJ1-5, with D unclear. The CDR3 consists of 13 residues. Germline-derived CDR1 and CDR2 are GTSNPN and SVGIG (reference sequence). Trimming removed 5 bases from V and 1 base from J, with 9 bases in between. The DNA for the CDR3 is TGTGCCTGGGGTAGGGAGAGCAATCAGCCCCAGCATTTT. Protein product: CAWGRESNQPQHF.

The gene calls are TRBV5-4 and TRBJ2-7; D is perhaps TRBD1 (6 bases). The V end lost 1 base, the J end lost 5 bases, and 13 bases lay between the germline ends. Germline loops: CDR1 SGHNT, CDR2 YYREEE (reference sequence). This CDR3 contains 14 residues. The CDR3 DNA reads TGTGCCAGCAGCTTGCAGGGGCAGGTCAACGAGCAGTACTTC. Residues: CASSLQGQVNEQYF.

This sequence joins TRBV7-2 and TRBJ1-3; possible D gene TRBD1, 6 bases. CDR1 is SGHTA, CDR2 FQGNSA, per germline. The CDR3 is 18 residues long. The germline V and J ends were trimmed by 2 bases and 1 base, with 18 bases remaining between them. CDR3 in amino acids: CASSLSIFAGASGNTIYF. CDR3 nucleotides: TGTGCCAGCAGCTTATCTATTTTCGCGGGGGCATCTGGAAACACCATATATTTT.

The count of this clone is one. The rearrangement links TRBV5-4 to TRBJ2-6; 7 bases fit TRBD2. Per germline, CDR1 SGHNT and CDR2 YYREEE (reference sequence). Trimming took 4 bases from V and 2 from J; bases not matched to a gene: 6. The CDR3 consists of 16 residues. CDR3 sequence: CASSPLGGAGANVLTF. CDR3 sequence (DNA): TGTGCCAGCAGCCCCTTGGGAGGGGCTGGGGCCAACGTCCTGACTTTC.